The T cell receptor (beta chain) described here comes from a study of T cell repertoires in cytomegalovirus infection. Study context: In the study, CMV epitopes included recently identified HLA-C-restricted and well-studied HLA-B-restricted ones. Public TCR beta signature analysis indicated the presence of both CMV infection and matching HLA type. Whole-study results and caveats: HLA-C-restricted CMV clonotypes gave the most frequent clonotype in two of eight donors.

TCRdb reanalysed the reads using MiXCR and keeps one entry per CDR3 protein. Among about 770,000 distinct CDR3 sequences listed, just under 30% were seen once. Germline V gene sequence: CDR1 ENHRY, CDR2 SYGVKD. Trimming removed 2 bases from V and 2 bases from J, with 12 bases in between. The CDR3 is 15 amino acids. This clonotype was counted a few times. Its specificity is unknown. This chain links TRBV10-3 with TRBJ2-5; D remains ambiguous. Specimen: cultured CD8+ T cells from PBMCs, collected from culture after CMV antigen stimulation. This TCR came from a human donor in good health (CMV status not recorded). Some clones in this sample may be carry-over from other donors' samples. CDR3 bases: TGTGCCATCAGTGAGGCCCCAGAGGTGCAAGAGACCCAGTACTTC. It yields the protein CAISEAPEVQETQYF.